Listed below are T cell receptor beta chains from one sample, sequenced in a study of spatial heterogeneity in lung cancer. TCRdb re-derived calls from the 5' RACE reads in MiXCR, one entry per CDR3 protein. The data contain over 10,000 distinct CDR3 sequences, 4% to 5.5% of them singletons. The sample consisted of lung tumor tissue, taken at surgery. The receptors originated from a male donor with early-stage non-small cell lung cancer. Both conserved end residues are part of each CDR3. A D gene is named only where the DNA matches it firmly. Size values are once, few and many counts, or a class for expanded clones, and some rows have none.

>TRBJ2-2|TRBV15|many|TRBD2
TGTGCCACCAGCAGAGGAGCGGGGGGGACGAACACCGGGGAGCTGTTTTTT
CATSRGAGGTNTGELFF
>TRBJ1-5|TRBV5-5|many|.
TGTGCCAGCAGCCCCCGGGGGGGTCCTGGTCAGCCCCAGCATTTT
CASSPRGGPGQPQHF
>TRBJ2-3|TRBV20-1|many|.
TGCAGTGCTAGAAAGTTACTAAGGGGCACAGATACGCAGTATTTT
CSARKLLRGTDTQYF
>TRBJ1-1|TRBV12-3/TRBV12-4|few|TRBD1
TGTGCCAGCAGACTGAGACAGGGAAACACTGAAGCTTTCTTT
CASRLRQGNTEAFF
>TRBJ1-4|TRBV6-6|many|.
TGTGCCAGCAGTTACGCTCGGGACGAAGAAAAACTGTTTTTT
CASSYARDEEKLFF
>TRBJ1-5|TRBV13|few|.
TGTGCCAGCAGCTTCACCGGACAGAGCAATCAGCCCCAGCATTTT
CASSFTGQSNQPQHF
>TRBJ2-7|TRBV12-3/TRBV12-4|medium-sized|.
TGTGCCAGCAGTCGGGCCAACGCCTACGAGCAGTACTTC
CASSRANAYEQYF
>TRBJ2-5|TRBV2|.|TRBD2
TGTGCCAGCAACCCGGGGGGTGAGACCCAGTACTTC
CASNPGGETQYF
>TRBJ2-2|TRBV7-8|many|TRBD2
TGTGCCAGCAGAACCCTAGCGGGGGGCACCGGGGAGCTGTTTTTT
CASRTLAGGTGELFF
>TRBJ1-6|TRBV3-1|many|.
TGTGCCAGCAGCCCAGCCAGGGGTGATTCACCCCTCCACTTT
CASSPARGDSPLHF
>TRBJ1-3|TRBV13|many|.
TGTGCCAGCAGCTTGGGGGCCATTGGAAACACCATATATTTT
CASSLGAIGNTIYF
>TRBJ1-2|TRBV4-3|medium-sized|.
TGCGCCAGCAGCCAAGTTCGCCAGGCGGAGGTTTATGGCTACACCTTC
CASSQVRQAEVYGYTF
>TRBJ2-2|TRBV20-1|few|.
TGCAGTGCTTACCGGGATCCCGGGGAGCTGTTTTTT
CSAYRDPGELFF
>TRBJ2-1|TRBV7-9|.|.
TGTGCCAGCAGCCCCGAGGAGGCCTATGAGCAGTTCTTC
CASSPEEAYEQFF
>TRBJ2-3|TRBV13|many|.
TGTGCCAGCAGCTTATGGGCGAGCACAGATACGCAGTATTTT
CASSLWASTDTQYF
>TRBJ2-7|TRBV20-1|medium-sized|TRBD1
TGCAGTGCTCCGCGACAGGGGGCCTACGAGCAGTACTTC
CSAPRQGAYEQYF
>TRBJ1-1|TRBV29-1|many|TRBD1
TGCACTGTGACAGGGGCGGCGGACACTGAAGCTTTCTTT
CTVTGAADTEAFF
>TRBJ2-1|TRBV6-6|many|TRBD2
TGTGCCAGCAGTTACGGCGGGGGGGCGGTCCACAATGAGCAGTTCTTC
CASSYGGGAVHNEQFF
>TRBJ1-5|TRBV7-2|few|TRBD1
TGTGCCAGCAGCTTACAGGGACAGGGGAATCAGCCCCAGCATTTT
CASSLQGQGNQPQHF
>TRBJ2-7|TRBV12-3/TRBV12-4|many|.
TGTGCCAGCAGTTACAGGTCCCCAAAGGGCGAGCAGTACTTC
CASSYRSPKGEQYF
>TRBJ2-1|TRBV12-3/TRBV12-4|medium-sized|.
TGTGCCAGCAGTAGATCAGACAGGCCTGGTGAGCAGTTCTTC
CASSRSDRPGEQFF
>TRBJ2-2|TRBV7-2|.|TRBD1
TGTGCCAGCAGCGTGGACAGGGTCCGGTCCGGGGAGCTGTTTTTT
CASSVDRVRSGELFF
>TRBJ1-1|TRBV7-2|.|.
TGTGCCAGCAGCCAGGGGTCTCACACTGAAGCTTTCTTT
CASSQGSHTEAFF
>TRBJ1-5|TRBV11-2|many|.
TGTGCCAGCAGCTTAGATCTCGGGTTCAATCAGCCCCAGCATTTT
CASSLDLGFNQPQHF
>TRBJ1-1|TRBV5-1|many|.
TGCGCCAGCAGCTTAAAGAACACTGAAGCTTTCTTT
CASSLKNTEAFF
>TRBJ2-2|TRBV6-2/TRBV6-3|many|.
TGTGCCAGCAGATTTAAAAGGGAGGAGCTGTTTTTT
CASRFKREELFF
>TRBJ2-1|TRBV2|.|.
TGTGCCAGCAGTGCGACCAGCTCCTACAATGAGCAGTTCTTC
CASSATSSYNEQFF
>TRBJ2-3|TRBV20-1|many|TRBD2
TGCAGTGCCACCAGTTCCGGGACTAGCTACACAGATACGCAGTATTTT
CSATSSGTSYTDTQYF
>TRBJ2-1|TRBV11-2|many|TRBD2
TGTGCCAGCAGCGTGACTAGCGGGCATTACAATGAGCAGTTCTTC
CASSVTSGHYNEQFF
>TRBJ1-1|TRBV7-8|many|.
TGTGCCAGCAGCTTAGTAGGGTCGAACACTGAAGCTTTCTTT
CASSLVGSNTEAFF
>TRBJ2-1|TRBV7-9|many|.
TGTGCCAGCAGCTTAGTACTAGATGAGCAGTTCTTC
CASSLVLDEQFF
>TRBJ1-2|TRBV28|many|.
TGTGCCAGCAGTTTCCGTCCGGATACCTATGGCTACACCTTC
CASSFRPDTYGYTF
>TRBJ2-1|TRBV4-3|.|.
TGCGCCAGCAGCCAGGATGGGGGCTCCTACAATGAGCAGTTCTTC
CASSQDGGSYNEQFF
>TRBJ2-3|TRBV7-2|many|.
TGTGCCAGCAGCTTATACTCCACAGATACGCAGTATTTT
CASSLYSTDTQYF
>TRBJ2-1|TRBV12-3/TRBV12-4|many|TRBD2
TGTGCCAGCAGCCCTAGCGGGTCTGACAATGAGCAGTTCTTC
CASSPSGSDNEQFF
>TRBJ2-5|TRBV7-2|many|.
TGTGCCAGCACTCCAACGTCGGGGACTCAAGAGACCCAGTACTTC
CASTPTSGTQETQYF
>TRBJ1-6|TRBV7-9|many|TRBD1
TGTGCCAGCAGCCAGGGGGATCGTGGTTCACCCCTCCACTTT
CASSQGDRGSPLHF
>TRBJ2-1|TRBV29-1|.|.
TGCAGCGTTGAATTCCTAGGACAAAAATTGTATGAGCAGTTCTTC
CSVEFLGQKLYEQFF
>TRBJ2-2|TRBV20-1|many|TRBD2
TGCAGTGCCCAGCGGGGTCCCGGGGAGCTGTTTTTT
CSAQRGPGELFF
>TRBJ2-7|TRBV30|.|TRBD1
TGTGCCTGGACTGACAGGGACTCCTACGAGCAGTACTTC
CAWTDRDSYEQYF
>TRBJ1-2|TRBV6-5|.|.
TGTGCCAGCAGTCGTCGCGAGGCTAACTATGGCTACACCTTC
CASSRREANYGYTF
>TRBJ1-5|TRBV5-8|few|.
TGTGCCAGCAGCTTGATGGGGGGGCGAGATCAGCCCCAGCATTTT
CASSLMGGRDQPQHF
>TRBJ2-7|TRBV20-1|many|TRBD2
TGCAGTGCTAGAATCCTAGCGGGGGCCTACGAGCAGTACTTC
CSARILAGAYEQYF